The clone carrying this TCR beta chain has a single count. Its antigen is unknown. This entry comes from a study of shared clonotypes between healthy human individuals. Study details: Three plates were used per donor for CD4 naive, three for CD4 memory, two for CD8 naive and one for CD8 memory.

Looked up from germline, CDR1 is LNHDA and CDR2 is SQIVND (reference sequence). The V and J ends lost 5 bases and 9 bases, in that order; junction bases with no gene match: 10. The length of the CDR3 is 16 residues. Sequencing used immunoSEQ multiplex PCR; TCRdb keeps in-frame clones, though not all of them. This table holds about 2.2 million clones, roughly 95% found once. Cells designated naive CD8 were CD45RO-negative and were positively selected for CCR7, with terminally differentiated effector memory CD45RA+ cells excluded. Whole-study results and caveats: What rarefaction showed was incomplete sorted-subset sequencing despite large depth. Among four donors, approximately 5.4% of naive CD4 clonotypes were found in common.

V and J are TRBV19 and TRBJ2-1, with 13 bases that match TRBD2. The clonotype comes from a man between 18 and 29 years old in good health. Some clones in this sample may be carry-over from other donors' samples. Material for sequencing was naive CD8+ T cells from PBMCs. The CDR3 nucleotides are TGTGCCAGTAGTGAACCGCCGGGACTAGCGGGAATTGAGCAGTTCTTC. Its translation: CASSEPPGLAGIEQFF.